Included here is one T cell receptor beta chain sequence, with context. Its antigen is still unknown. These data come from a study of cytomegalovirus exposure and HLA in healthy donors. Study results and caveats: Later analysis associated a missense DCLRE1C variant with TCR beta V- and J-gene trimming.

Primers for the PCR totalled 60 Vbeta and 13 Jbeta. Method: immunoSEQ multiplex PCR; TCRdb's copy keeps in-frame clones and lacks some. The sample consists of fewer than 150,000 clones, about 75% of them appearing once. Between the trimmed V and J ends, which lost 2 bases and 4 bases, there was a span of 12 bases. From germline, CDR1 is MNHEY and CDR2 SVGAGI. The CDR3 sequence is 14 residues long. The material sequenced was PBMCs. The rearrangement links TRBV6-5 to TRBJ2-7; D perhaps matches TRBD2 (6 bases). The sequence was obtained from a man between 18 and 35 years old in good health and CMV-seronegative. CDR3: CASSYGGIGYEQYF. Written as DNA, the CDR3 is TGTGCCAGCAGTTACGGGGGGATAGGGTACGAGCAGTACTTC.